The 28 T cell receptor beta chains listed next were all sequenced from one sample in a study of human T cells and chemical hapten exposure. In TCRdb, the RACE reads were re-called with MiXCR into one record per CDR3 protein. This table has about 300,000 distinct CDR3 sequences, 4.5% to 5.5% appearing once. The sample's time point: pre-sensitization, week 0. Treatment noted: therapeutic diphenylcyclopropenone sensitization with weekly scalp DPC. The source was whole blood, collected in connection with sensitization to the hapten diphenylcyclopropenone (DPC). These receptors were taken from a woman younger than 30 with alopecia areata. Some clones in this sample may be carry-over from other donors' samples.

This clonotype occurred many times. The CDR3 nucleotides are TGTGCCAGCAGTGCCAAATTGGCCCAGTACTTC. Residues: CASSAKLAQYF. The V gene is TRBV2, the J gene TRBJ2-5, with D uncertain. The V and J ends lost 4 bases and 9 bases respectively, with 9 bases between them. From germline, CDR1 is SNHLY and CDR2 FYNNEI. The CDR3 contains 11 residues.

This clonotype was recorded at least ten times. As DNA, the CDR3 is TGTGCCAGCAGTGAAGGCGGGGAACCCACAGATACGCAGTATTTT. It yields the protein CASSEGGEPTDTQYF. The chain links TRBV6-4 to TRBJ2-3, with TRBD2 as a possible D gene (6 bases). CDR3 length: 15 amino acids. Germline assignment: CDR1 MRHNA and CDR2 SNTAGT. Trimming removed 3 bases from V and 2 bases from J, with 12 bases in between.

In its sample, this clonotype was seen many times. The rearrangement links TRBV9 to TRBJ2-1, with 8 bases aligning to TRBD1. CDR1 is SGDLS, CDR2 YYNGEE, per germline. Losses at the gene ends were 4 bases for V and 4 bases for J; bases not matched to a gene: 10. The CDR3 is made up of 16 amino acids. For the CDR3, the DNA is TGTGCCAGCAGCCTGCAGGACAGGGAAACTTACAATGAGCAGTTCTTC. This gives the protein CASSLQDRETYNEQFF.

Ten or more counts support this clonotype. The gene calls are TRBV20-1 and TRBJ1-5, with D possibly being TRBD1 (6 bases). There are 11 residues in the CDR3. Per germline, CDR1 DFQATT and CDR2 SNEGSKA (reference sequence). V was shortened by 2 bases and J by 11 bases, with 10 bases between the two germline ends. In DNA form, the CDR3 reads TGCAGTGCTAGACTAAACAGGGCCCAGCATTTT. This gives the protein CSARLNRAQHF.

The chain employs TRBV25-1 and TRBJ1-1, with D unresolved. The CDR3 contains 14 residues. CDR1 and CDR2 from the germline V gene are MGHDK and SYGVNS. The ends were cut back, 1 base at V and 4 bases at J, with 10 bases in the middle. CDR3 coding DNA: TGTGCCAGCAGTGAATCCATGGACGCCACTGAAGCTTTCTTT. Its protein product is CASSESMDATEAFF. Full variable domain (rest looked up from reference TRBV25-1 and TRBJ1-1): EADIYQTPRYLVIGTGKKITLECSQTMGHDKMYWYQQDPGMELHLIHYSYGVNSTEKGDLSSESTVSRIRTEHFPLTLESARPSHTSQYLCASSESMDATEAFFGQGTRLTVV.

Comment on this clonotype: Its ends do not fully match the called genes, so a read error is possible. The chain couples TRBV29-1 to TRBJ1-2; 7 positions match TRBD1. This CDR3 region has 12 residues. Germline values: CDR1 SQVTM, CDR2 ANQGSEA. The CDR3 here is CSVPTGNYGYIF. The CDR3 DNA is TGCAGCGTACCGACAGGGAACTATGGCTACATCTTC.

This clonotype has at least ten counts. The chain combines TRBV4-3 with TRBJ2-1; possible D gene TRBD2, 8 bases. CDR3 length equals 16 residues. V was trimmed by 4 bases and J by 9 bases, leaving 22 bases between them. Germline V gene lookup returns CDR1 LGHNA and CDR2 YSLEER. This chain's CDR3 is CASSLREGAANGEQFF. The CDR3 DNA follows: TGCGCCAGCAGCCTTCGGGAGGGGGCCGCCAACGGTGAGCAGTTCTTC.

The sample holds many counts of this clonotype. The chain combines TRBV4-3 with TRBJ2-1; 9 nucleotides align to TRBD1. J was trimmed by 11 bases and V by 4 bases; bases with no gene match: 15. The CDR3 runs to 16 residues. Germline V gene sequence: CDR1 LGHNA, CDR2 YSLEER. As DNA, the CDR3 is TGCGCCAGCAGCCCGAGTCCGGGACAGGGTGCGGACAAGCAGTTCTTC. This codes for CASSPSPGQGADKQFF.

The chain has TRBV6-2 or TRBV6-3 and TRBJ2-1; the D gene is possibly TRBD2 (6 bases). Trimming shortened V by 1 base and J by 2 bases, and 21 bases separated the two germline ends. The length of the CDR3 is 19 residues. Germline CDR1 reads MNHEY; CDR2 reads SVGEGT. The CDR3 nucleotides read TGTGCCAGCAGTTACTTATCCAGGATGTCGGGGGTAGCCTACAATGAGCAGTTCTTC. Translation gives CASSYLSRMSGVAYNEQFF.

This clonotype was picked up many times. The chain links TRBV7-9 to TRBJ2-4, with D tentatively TRBD1 (5 bases). CDR1 and CDR2 from the germline V gene are SEHNR and FQNEAQ (reference sequence). The V end was cut by 3 bases, the J end by 3 bases, with 15 bases between. The CDR3 is 16 residues long. Written as DNA, the CDR3 is TGTGCCAGCAGCTTGTCAGGGCGTAAAGACAAAAACATTCAGTACTTC. As protein: CASSLSGRKDKNIQYF.

In this sample, this clonotype turned up many times. The rearrangement uses TRBV7-2 and TRBJ2-1; D unclear. The V end lost 2 bases, the J end lost 2 bases, and 1 base lay between the germline ends. Germline V gene data show CDR1 as SGHTA and CDR2 as FQGNSA. The CDR3 is made up of 12 amino acids. CDR3 sequence: CASSLPYNEQFF. DNA for the CDR3: TGTGCCAGCAGCTTACCCTACAATGAGCAGTTCTTC.

This clonotype occurred many times. The V and J genes are TRBV6-5 and TRBJ2-7; 8 positions agree with TRBD2. The CDR3 has 15 residues. CDR1 and CDR2 (germline): MNHEY, SVGAGI. V shed 2 bases, J shed 3 bases, and the junction held 6 bases outside the gene matches. The CDR3 DNA is TGTGCCAGCAGTTACAGCGGGGGAGATAGCTACGAGCAGTACTTC. It translates to CASSYSGGDSYEQYF.

A few counts support this clonotype. V usage is TRBV12-3 or TRBV12-4 and J usage is TRBJ2-7; TRBD1 might be the D (5 bases). The CDR3 is 14 amino acids. Trimming cost V 4 bases and J 1 base, with 11 bases left between them. CDR3 region: CASSSGPRSYEQYF. The CDR3 bases are TGTGCCAGCAGTTCAGGGCCCAGGTCCTACGAGCAGTACTTC.

This clonotype was seen ten or more times. This sequence joins TRBV5-1 and TRBJ1-5; TRBD1 matches 7 bases. Germline V gene sequence: CDR1 SGHRS, CDR2 YFSETQ. This CDR3 contains 14 residues. The trim removed 3 bases at V and 6 bases at J, leaving 6 bases unmatched. CDR3 in amino acids: CASSWTGLGQPQHF. Written as DNA, the CDR3 is TGCGCCAGCAGCTGGACAGGTTTGGGTCAGCCCCAGCATTTT.

This clonotype was found many times. The J gene is TRBJ1-4, the V gene TRBV20-1, with D hard to call. This CDR3 has 13 amino acids. The V gene's germline CDR1 is DFQATT and CDR2 SNEGSKA (reference sequence). Trimming took 5 bases from V and 4 from J, leaving 11 bases between them. The CDR3 protein is CSALLADNEKLFF. The CDR3 region has the DNA TGCAGTGCTCTGCTTGCGGATAATGAAAAACTGTTTTTT.

This clonotype came up a few times. The V gene is TRBV29-1, the J gene TRBJ2-1; 11 bases are shared with TRBD2. Germline CDR1 reads SQVTM; CDR2 reads ANQGSEA. Trimming cost V 3 bases and J 8 bases; bases outside gene matches: 9. The CDR3 spans 15 residues. In DNA, the CDR3 is TGCAGCGTTGACGATTTAGCGGGGGGGCACGATGAGCAGTTCTTC. This gives the protein CSVDDLAGGHDEQFF.

The chain combines TRBV2 with TRBJ2-6; perhaps D is TRBD1 or TRBD2 (5 bases each). The germline V and J ends were trimmed by 3 bases and 2 bases, with 14 bases remaining between them. CDR3 length: 17 amino acids. Looked up from germline, CDR1 is SNHLY and CDR2 is FYNNEI. The CDR3 DNA is TGTGCCAGCAGTGACCAGGGACCAGGGCCTGGGGCCAACGTCCTGACTTTC. Its protein is CASSDQGPGPGANVLTF.

This clonotype occurred many times. This chain joins TRBV5-1 and TRBJ2-3; the match to TRBD2 covers 10 bases. Germline lookup yields CDR1 SGHRS and CDR2 YFSETQ. This CDR3 has 19 residues. V trimming: 0 bases; J trimming: 6 bases; junction bases outside the gene matches: 16. CDR3 sequence: CASSLELAGGPSPSDTQYF. The CDR3 DNA reads as TGCGCCAGCAGCTTGGAGTTAGCGGGGGGCCCCTCTCCCTCCGATACGCAGTATTTT.

This clonotype was counted ten times or more. The V and J genes are TRBV3-1 and TRBJ2-1, with D tentatively TRBD1 (6 bases). Germline lookup yields CDR1 LGHDT and CDR2 YNNKEL (reference sequence). The CDR3 contains 17 residues. The V end lost 0 bases, the J end lost 5 bases, and 17 bases lay between the germline ends. Here the CDR3 reads CASSQEAGQLSDNEQFF. In DNA form, the CDR3 reads TGTGCCAGCAGCCAAGAAGCAGGACAGCTGTCAGACAATGAGCAGTTCTTC.

This clonotype was detected many times. V usage is TRBV4-3 and J usage is TRBJ2-4, with TRBD2 matching 9 bases. The V segment lost 0 bases and the J segment 7 bases; nucleotides outside the gene matches: 19. Per germline, CDR1 LGHNA and CDR2 YSLEER. CDR3 length: 20 residues. The CDR3 sequence is CASSQDYGGGAVLGWNIQYF. The CDR3, as DNA: TGCGCCAGCAGCCAAGATTATGGCGGGGGGGCCGTTTTGGGTTGGAACATTCAGTACTTC.

The J gene is TRBJ1-6, the V gene TRBV25-1, with D possibly matching TRBD1 (6 bases). CDR3 length equals 16 residues. Between the trimmed V and J ends, which lost 6 bases and 0 bases, there was a span of 12 bases. Germline lookup yields CDR1 MGHDK and CDR2 SYGVNS. CDR3 DNA: TGTGCCAGCAGGAAGGGGGGGAGCTCCTATAATTCACCCCTCCACTTT. Translated, it gives CASRKGGSSYNSPLHF.

This clonotype was detected many times. This chain uses TRBV6-5 with TRBJ1-1; tentatively, D is TRBD1 (5 bases). V lost 7 bases and J 3 bases, leaving 12 bases between the germline ends. This CDR3 spans 13 amino acids. In germline, CDR1 is MNHEY, CDR2 SVGAGI. CDR3 DNA sequence: TGTGCCAGCATGTGGGGCGAGGACACTGAAGCTTTCTTT. Amino acid sequence: CASMWGEDTEAFF.

In the case of this clonotype: Germline and junction disagree at one end, which may indicate a read error. This chain links TRBV18 with TRBJ1-6; a possible D gene is TRBD1 (5 bases). Germline V CDR1 and CDR2: KGHSH, LQKENI. The CDR3 consists of 16 residues. The CDR3 DNA is TGTGACAGCTCACCGCAGGGAATGGATTTGGATTCACCCCTCCACTTT. This sequence encodes CDSSPQGMDLDSPLHF.

This clonotype was counted between two and nine times. This chain connects TRBV7-2 to TRBJ2-2; unclear D gene. Germline values: CDR1 SGHTA, CDR2 FQGNSA. The V gene lost 7 bases and the J gene lost 2 bases, with 11 bases spanning the gap. The CDR3 totals 14 residues. CDR3 sequence reads: CASTPTVNTGELFF. As DNA, the CDR3 is TGTGCCAGCACCCCAACAGTTAACACCGGGGAGCTGTTTTTT. The variable domain in full, completed from reference TRBV7-2 and TRBJ2-2, reads GAGVSQSPSNKVTEKGKDVELRCDPISGHTALYWYRQSLGQGLEFLIYFQGNSAPDKSGLPSDRFSAERTGGSVSTLTIQRTQQEDSAVYLCASTPTVNTGELFFGEGSRLTVL.

This clonotype has ten or more counts. V and J are TRBV6-4 and TRBJ2-3; 7 bases fit TRBD2. CDR3 size: 15 residues. The germline gives CDR1 MRHNA, CDR2 SNTAGT. Losses at the gene ends were 3 bases for V and 5 bases for J; bases not matched to a gene: 8. This CDR3 is CASSESGASVDTQYF. DNA for the CDR3: TGTGCCAGCAGTGAGAGCGGGGCCAGCGTAGATACGCAGTATTTT.

This clonotype was detected many times. The chain employs TRBV10-3 and TRBJ1-1; 8 bases align to TRBD1. Trimming took 2 bases from V and 6 from J; bases not matched to a gene: 5. CDR3 length: 14 residues. CDR1 is ENHRY, CDR2 SYGVKD, per germline. CDR3 amino acids: CAISENRGSAEAFF. The CDR3 DNA reads as TGTGCCATCAGTGAGAACAGGGGGTCGGCTGAAGCTTTCTTT.

This chain joins TRBV19 and TRBJ2-2; possible D gene TRBD2, 6 bases. Trimming removed 1 base from V and 0 bases from J, with 15 bases in between. The CDR3 totals 18 residues. Germline V gene lookup returns CDR1 LNHDA and CDR2 SQIVND (reference sequence). The CDR3 sequence is CASSIGRRGSPNTGELFF. CDR3 DNA sequence: TGTGCCAGTAGTATAGGAAGGCGGGGCAGCCCGAACACCGGGGAGCTGTTTTTT.

The sample holds a few counts of this clonotype. One end of the junction is discordant with germline, which a read error may explain. The rearrangement links TRBV5-1 to TRBJ2-4; D possibly matches TRBD1 or TRBD2 (6 bases each). This CDR3 region has 13 residues. CDR1 is SGHRS and CDR2 is YFSETQ in the germline V gene. The CDR3 DNA reads TGCGCCAGCAGCTTGGAGGGGGACTCAAGATCGGATTTC. This encodes CASSLEGDSRSDF. Together with reference TRBV5-1 and TRBJ2-4, the CDR3 gives the full variable domain: KAGVTQTPRYLIKTRGQQVTLSCSPISGHRSVSWYQQTPGQGLQFLFEYFSETQRNKGNFPGRFSGRQFSNSRSEMNVSTLELGDSALYLCASSLEGDSRSDFGAGTRLSVL.